This T cell receptor beta chain emerged from a study of CD8 T cells in Susac syndrome (dated by TCRdb to the late 2010s). Regarding the complete study: Of the Susac syndrome patients who were sequenced, about six had clinically active disease and fewer than ten were in clinical remission. Susac syndrome patients were therapy-naive, on corticosteroids (some also receiving IVIg), or on IVIg alone at blood withdrawal. The study used repertoire sequencing to test whether antigen drove CD8+ T cell activation and differentiation in Susac syndrome. CD8+ T cell repertoire clonality was compared between some 12 healthy donors, some 14 Susac syndrome patients and about 15 multiple sclerosis patients.

The V and J ends are trimmed by 7 bases and 4 bases, leaving 18 bases between them. From the cysteine through the phenylalanine, the CDR3 covers 14 amino acids. Only the CDR3 part of the read is kept: 42 bases, read in frame from the first base. The germline V gene gives CDR1 as SGHDT and CDR2 as YYEEEE. RNA was extracted with the RNeasy kit and roughly 0.5 to 1 ug was reverse transcribed using random hexamers. The immunoSEQ multiplex PCR assay, covering 54 Vbeta and 13 Jbeta segments, was used to amplify TCR beta CDR3 regions. PCR amplification bias was corrected by using a synthetic template baseline for primer optimization and computational correction. In the paper's pipeline: Reads were assigned to V, D and J genes according to IMGT and analyzed in immunoSEQ Analyzer, with only productive sequences retained. Clonality was computed as one minus Shannon entropy normalized by log2 of the number of productive unique sequences. Public and private clones were assessed among the 100 most prevalent clones of each patient and control. A clone was defined as Susac-specific if it was absent from the healthy and MS cohorts, from 1052 published viral clones and from other ImmuneACCESS disease sequences. Using fastp at Q25 and MiXCR, TCRdb reprocessed the public reads and kept productive beta chains. Each CDR3 protein appears once, grouped with its most common genes and DNA. The V and J calls and clone size come from TCRdb's table, not from the authors' own analysis. Within this sample are about 83,000 distinct CDR3 sequences, with 95% of them counted one time only. The ten biggest clones cover more than 0.45% of the sample.

Peripheral blood CD8+ and CD4+ T cells from healthy donors, Susac syndrome patients and multiple sclerosis patients were profiled by high-throughput TCR beta sequencing. Susac syndrome patients met recently defined diagnostic criteria for definite or probable disease. Bulk CD8+ and CD4+ T cells were purified by magnetic negative isolation, while CD8+ TEMRA cells were enriched using FACS. Blood was drawn into EDTA tubes, processed within 24 hours, and PBMCs were isolated by density gradient centrifugation. PBMCs intended for TCR sequencing were frozen in liquid nitrogen and were later thawed in a 37 degrees C water bath. The sorted or isolated CD4+, CD8+ and CD8+ TEMRA cells had a purity of 90% or higher. What the authors observed across the whole study: The study acknowledged that relatively few individuals were included in the TCR sequencing and HLA analysis. Looking at Susac-specific public clones, the researchers identified some 16 in the total CD8+ repertoire and five in the CD8+ TEMRA repertoire. Susac syndrome CD8+ repertoires showed clonal expansion, highest in CD8+ TEMRA cells and greater in clinically active than remitting patients.

As for this clonotype: The target of this receptor is not known. The input lacks base qualities; no much larger clone sits a single base away.

Sequenced: CD8+ T cells from PBMCs. The V gene is TRBV5-6 and the J gene is TRBJ2-7; the D gene is perhaps TRBD1 or TRBD2, each of them matching over 5 bases. This receptor was identified in a human donor with Susac syndrome. The DNA is TGTGCCAGCCATCCCGGGACCGAGTTATACGAGCAGTACTTC. This sequence encodes CASHPGTELYEQYF.